The 26 T cell receptor beta chains below come from one sample, sequenced in a study of blood T cell repertoires in COVID-19. Measured with immunoSEQ multiplex PCR; TCRdb has only the in-frame clones, and not every one. The table has a few hundred thousand clones, roughly 91% seen once; the top ten hold 1.2%. Material for sequencing was PBMCs or T cells enriched from blood (not recorded which). These receptors were obtained from a woman under 30 who had recovered from COVID-19.

The chain couples TRBV7-9 to TRBJ2-7, with a tentative D call TRBD2 (5 bases). Germline V gene sequence: CDR1 SEHNR, CDR2 FQNEAQ (reference sequence). The CDR3 is 15 residues long. V was clipped by 5 bases and J by 0 bases, with 14 bases between them. For the CDR3, the DNA is TGTGCCAGCAGCCTCTTACGAGGGCCCTCCTACGAGCAGTACTTC. Encoded protein: CASSLLRGPSYEQYF.

As DNA, the CDR3 is TGTGCCAGTATAGGAAAGGCGGGACAGGTCTATGGCTACACCTTC. Its protein is CASIGKAGQVYGYTF. V and J are TRBV19 and TRBJ1-2; the match to TRBD1 covers 8 bases. From germline, CDR1 is LNHDA and CDR2 SQIVND (reference sequence). V lost 7 bases and J lost 4; bases outside the gene matches: 11. This CDR3 is built from 15 residues.

This chain uses TRBV5-5 with TRBJ2-3; TRBD1 might be the D (5 bases). V lost 2 bases and J lost 0, with 10 bases in between. This CDR3 is built from 15 residues. Germline lookup yields CDR1 SGHKS and CDR2 YYEKEE (reference sequence). The CDR3 DNA sequence: TGTGCCAGCAGCTTCTCCGCAGGGAGCACAGATACGCAGTATTTT. It translates to CASSFSAGSTDTQYF.

Details on this clone: The sample holds other DNA sequences that translate to the same CDR3. The CDR3 nucleotides are TGTGCCAGCAGCTTAGGGACAGCTTATGGCTACACCTTC. It encodes CASSLGTAYGYTF. The V gene is TRBV7-9, the J gene TRBJ1-2, with D possibly TRBD1 on 6 matching bases. The germline V gene encodes CDR1 SEHNR and CDR2 FQNEAQ (reference sequence). V lost 1 base and J 5 bases, leaving 8 bases between the germline ends. The CDR3 covers 13 residues.

This chain joins TRBV4-1 and TRBJ2-2; 11 positions agree with TRBD2. From germline, CDR1 is MGHRA and CDR2 YSYEKL. The CDR3 extends over 16 amino acids. The J segment lost 6 bases and the V segment lost 7 bases, leaving 10 bases of the junction unmatched. Here the CDR3 reads CASTLLAGGSAGELFF. The CDR3 DNA sequence: TGCGCCAGCACCTTATTAGCGGGGGGGTCAGCCGGGGAGCTGTTTTTT.

The V and J genes are TRBV9 and TRBJ2-7, with D possibly being TRBD2 (6 bases). The CDR3 totals 15 residues. V was clipped by 0 bases and J by 0 bases, with 10 bases between them. Germline loops: CDR1 SGDLS, CDR2 YYNGEE. The CDR3: CASSVDLGGSYEQYF. CDR3 nucleotide sequence: TGTGCCAGCAGCGTAGATCTGGGGGGCTCCTACGAGCAGTACTTC.

The chain couples TRBV7-3 to TRBJ1-6; 9 nucleotides match TRBD1. The length of the CDR3 is 15 residues. CDR1 SGHTA and CDR2 FQGTGA come from the germline V gene. The V and J ends lost 4 bases and 7 bases, in that order; junction bases with no gene match: 5. DNA of the CDR3: TGTGCCAGCAGCTCCGGACAGGGGCCCAATTCACCCCTCCACTTT. Amino acids: CASSSGQGPNSPLHF.

V gene TRBV27 combines with J gene TRBJ1-2; D is ambiguous. V lost 0 bases and J 4 bases, leaving 12 bases between the germline ends. Germline CDR1 MNHEY, CDR2 SMNVEV (reference sequence). The CDR3 totals 15 residues. CDR3 amino acids: CASSLSLVAGYGYTF. The CDR3 DNA reads as TGTGCCAGCAGTTTATCGTTGGTTGCGGGCTATGGCTACACCTTC.

This sequence joins TRBV5-6 and TRBJ1-4; D is uncertain. Trimming pared 0 bases from V and 6 bases from J, leaving 9 bases between. The CDR3 totals 14 residues. Germline CDR1 reads SGHDT; CDR2 reads YYEEEE. This CDR3 is CASSLAGNYEKLFF. The CDR3 nucleotides read TGTGCCAGCAGCTTGGCGGGGAACTATGAAAAACTGTTTTTT.

V gene TRBV7-9 combines with J gene TRBJ1-6; 8 bases agree with TRBD1. Per the germline V gene, CDR1 is SEHNR and CDR2 is FQNEAQ (reference sequence). V dropped 5 bases and J dropped 10; count of bases not matched to a gene: 4. The CDR3 totals 13 residues. CDR3 in DNA: TGTGCCAGCAGCCAGGGGACAGGATCACCCCTCCACTTT. It codes for CASSQGTGSPLHF.

This clone was observed a few times. V and J are TRBV7-2 and TRBJ1-3; TRBD1 matches 8 bases. From germline, CDR1 is SGHTA and CDR2 FQGNSA. The CDR3 totals 15 residues. The ends lost 6 bases at V and 0 bases at J; junction bases unmatched: 4. CDR3 bases: TGTGCCAGCAGTAAAGACAGGGGCTCTGGAAACACCATATATTTT. It yields the protein CASSKDRGSGNTIYF.

The chain has TRBV11-2 and TRBJ2-7, with D perhaps matching TRBD2 (5 bases). From germline, CDR1 is SGHAT and CDR2 FQNNGV. The CDR3 covers 14 residues. V was pared by 2 bases and J by 7 bases, with 15 bases between. In DNA, the CDR3 is TGTGCCAGCAGCTTAAACAGCGGACCTAGGGAGCAGTACTTC. It codes for CASSLNSGPREQYF.

The sample holds one count of this clone. The chain joins TRBV4-3 to TRBJ2-7; unclear D gene. V lost 0 bases to trimming and J lost 0 bases, with 9 bases between them. Germline CDR1 and CDR2: LGHNA and YSLEER. The CDR3 covers 15 residues. This CDR3 is CASSQDPRSSYEQYF. CDR3 nucleotides: TGCGCCAGCAGCCAAGACCCGAGAAGCTCCTACGAGCAGTACTTC.

This sequence joins TRBV3-1 (or the pseudogene TRBV3-2) and TRBJ1-2; 8 bases match TRBD1. CDR3 size: 17 residues. The germline CDR1 and CDR2 sequences are LGHDT and YNNKEL (reference sequence). The ends lost 7 bases at V and 5 bases at J; junction bases unmatched: 18. Written as DNA, the CDR3 is TGTGCCAGCACTGGGTCCTATTTCCGGGACAGGACTTATGGCTACACCTTC. Translated, it gives CASTGSYFRDRTYGYTF.

The rearrangement uses TRBV24-1 and TRBJ2-5; TRBD1 is a possible D gene (6 bases). V was pared by 4 bases and J by 2 bases, with 16 bases between. Germline V CDR1 and CDR2: KGHDR, SFDVKD. The CDR3 runs 16 residues. CDR3 in amino acids: CATSEEGRGRQETQYF. DNA for the CDR3: TGTGCCACCAGTGAAGAGGGCAGGGGTCGTCAAGAGACCCAGTACTTC.

The chain couples TRBV10-3 to TRBJ2-1; 7 positions agree with TRBD1. The trim removed 1 base at V and 7 bases at J, leaving 7 bases unmatched. Germline V gene data show CDR1 as ENHRY and CDR2 as SYGVKD. This CDR3 has 15 amino acids. The chain's CDR3 is CAISELTGVGNEQFF. As DNA, the CDR3 is TGTGCCATCAGTGAGTTAACAGGGGTTGGGAATGAGCAGTTCTTC.

V gene TRBV30 combines with J gene TRBJ2-7; 10 nucleotides line up with TRBD1. The CDR3 spans 14 residues. The V and J ends lost 3 bases and 3 bases, in that order; junction bases with no gene match: 5. Germline assignment: CDR1 GTSNPN and CDR2 SVGIG (reference sequence). CDR3 nucleotides: TGTGCCTGGAGGGGGACAGGGGTGGGCTACGAGCAGTACTTC. Translating it yields CAWRGTGVGYEQYF.

The rearrangement uses TRBV7-9 and TRBJ1-1; D unclear. With 1 base removed from V and 4 bases from J, the gap between germline ends came to 7 bases. This CDR3 has 13 residues. Germline V CDR1 and CDR2: SEHNR, FQNEAQ (reference sequence). The CDR3 bases are TGTGCCAGCAGCTTAGAGCCAGGCACTGAAGCTTTCTTT. Translated, it gives CASSLEPGTEAFF.

The V and J genes are TRBV6-5 and TRBJ2-1; no clear D. Germline lookup yields CDR1 MNHEY and CDR2 SVGAGI. V lost 6 bases, J lost 0 bases, and 6 bases lay in between. There are 13 residues in the CDR3. DNA for the CDR3: TGTGCCAGCAGCCTGAGCTCCTACAATGAGCAGTTCTTC. Translated: CASSLSSYNEQFF.

This clone was recorded only once. The CDR3 reads CASSQELRDGYTF. In DNA, the CDR3 is TGTGCCAGCAGCCAAGAGTTGAGGGATGGCTACACCTTC. The genes are TRBV4-2 and TRBJ1-2; D uncertain. Germline V gene sequence: CDR1 LGHNA, CDR2 YNFKEQ. Trimming pared 0 bases from V and 6 bases from J, leaving 8 bases between. The CDR3 has 13 amino acids.

The genes are TRBV7-2 and TRBJ2-3; 9 nucleotides align to TRBD2. The CDR3 is made up of 17 amino acids. V was clipped by 5 bases and J by 11 bases; unmatched bases: 20. From germline, CDR1 is SGHTA and CDR2 FQGNSA. CDR3 sequence: CASSPWLAGTAQGVQYF. CDR3 bases: TGTGCCAGCAGCCCCTGGCTAGCGGGGACCGCCCAAGGGGTGCAGTATTTT.

The chain has TRBV11-2 and TRBJ1-6; TRBD1 is a possible D gene (5 bases). The CDR3 contains 15 residues. Germline lookup yields CDR1 SGHAT and CDR2 FQNNGV. With 1 base removed from V and 7 bases from J, the gap between germline ends came to 11 bases. The CDR3 DNA is TGTGCCAGCAGCTTAGGAGAGACAGTGAATTCACCCCTCCACTTT. Its protein product is CASSLGETVNSPLHF.

This rearrangement joins TRBV10-3 to TRBJ2-2; TRBD2 agrees at 8 bases. CDR3 size: 16 residues. Germline V gene lookup returns CDR1 ENHRY and CDR2 SYGVKD. The junction had 11 bases not matched to a gene; V was cut back by 6 bases and J by 5 bases. The CDR3 loop is CAISPRAGGPTGELFF. CDR3 bases: TGTGCCATCAGCCCGAGGGCGGGGGGACCTACCGGGGAGCTGTTTTTT.

The rearrangement links TRBV28 to TRBJ1-5, with TRBD1 matching 8 bases. This CDR3 has 15 residues. Germline V gives CDR1 MDHEN, CDR2 SYDVKM. After removal of 3 bases from V and 3 bases from J, the junction contained 4 bases not matched to a gene. The CDR3 loop is CASSLTGVNNQPQHF. CDR3 in DNA: TGTGCCAGCAGTTTGACAGGGGTCAACAATCAGCCCCAGCATTTT. The whole variable domain, filled in from reference TRBV28 and TRBJ1-5, reads DVKVTQSSRYLVKRTGEKVFLECVQDMDHENMFWYRQDPGLGLRLIYFSYDVKMKEKGDIPEGYSVSREKKERFSLILESASTNQTSMYLCASSLTGVNNQPQHFGDGTRLSIL.

The chain carries TRBV5-1 and TRBJ1-1, with a tentative D call TRBD1 (6 bases). CDR1 and CDR2 (germline): SGHRS, YFSETQ. Trimming shortened V by 3 bases and J by 4 bases, and 19 bases separated the two germline ends. The CDR3 runs to 16 residues. CDR3 in DNA: TGCGCCAGCAGCTGGGGGCGTACGGGGGGCCCCACTGAAGCTTTCTTT. Amino acid sequence: CASSWGRTGGPTEAFF.

CDR3 residues: CASSSLGYGYTF. CDR3 DNA: TGTGCCAGCAGTTCTCTCGGCTATGGCTACACCTTC. The rearrangement joins TRBV12-3 or TRBV12-4 to TRBJ1-2; D uncertain. The CDR3 consists of 12 residues. Trimming left V 4 bases short and J 4 bases short, with 7 bases between.